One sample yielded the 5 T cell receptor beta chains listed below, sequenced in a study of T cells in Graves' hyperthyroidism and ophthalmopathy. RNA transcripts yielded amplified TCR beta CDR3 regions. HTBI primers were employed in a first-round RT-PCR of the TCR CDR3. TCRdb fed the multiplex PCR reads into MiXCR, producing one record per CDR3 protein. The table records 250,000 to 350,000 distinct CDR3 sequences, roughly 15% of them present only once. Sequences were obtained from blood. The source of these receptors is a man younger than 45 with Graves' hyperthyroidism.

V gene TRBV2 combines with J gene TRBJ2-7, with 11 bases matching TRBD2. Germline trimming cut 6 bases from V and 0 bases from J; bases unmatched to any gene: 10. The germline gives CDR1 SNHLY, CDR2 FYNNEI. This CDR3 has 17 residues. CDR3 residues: CASSQPPGTSGSYEQYF. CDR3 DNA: TGTGCCAGCAGCCAGCCCCCCGGGACTAGCGGCTCCTACGAGCAGTACTTC.

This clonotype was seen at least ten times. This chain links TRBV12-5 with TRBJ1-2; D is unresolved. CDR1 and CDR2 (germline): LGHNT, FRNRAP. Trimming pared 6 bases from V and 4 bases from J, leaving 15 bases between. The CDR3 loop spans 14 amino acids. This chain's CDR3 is CASGRYPAAYGYTF. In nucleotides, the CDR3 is TGTGCTAGTGGCCGTTACCCGGCAGCCTATGGCTACACCTTC.

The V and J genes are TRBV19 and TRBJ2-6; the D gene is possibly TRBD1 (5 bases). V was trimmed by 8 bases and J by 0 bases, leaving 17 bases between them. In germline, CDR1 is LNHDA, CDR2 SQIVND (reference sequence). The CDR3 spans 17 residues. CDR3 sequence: CASSRGPRFSGANVLTF. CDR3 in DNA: TGTGCCAGTTCTAGGGGCCCACGCTTCTCTGGGGCCAACGTCCTGACTTTC.

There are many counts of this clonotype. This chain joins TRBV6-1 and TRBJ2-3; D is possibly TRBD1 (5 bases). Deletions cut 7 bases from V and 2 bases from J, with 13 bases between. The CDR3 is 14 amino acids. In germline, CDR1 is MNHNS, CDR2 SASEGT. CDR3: CASKVWGLTDTQYF. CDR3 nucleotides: TGTGCCAGCAAGGTATGGGGCCTCACAGATACGCAGTATTTT.

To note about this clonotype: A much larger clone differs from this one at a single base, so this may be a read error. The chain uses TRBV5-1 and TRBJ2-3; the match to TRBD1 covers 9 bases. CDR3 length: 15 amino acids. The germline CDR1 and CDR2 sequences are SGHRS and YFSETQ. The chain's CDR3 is CASSQDRGSTDTRYF. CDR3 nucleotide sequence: TGCGCCAGCAGCCAGGACAGGGGTAGCACAGATACGCGGTATTTT.